The text below deals with one T cell receptor beta chain. This sample is part of a study of shared clonotypes between healthy human individuals. The length of the CDR3 is 15 residues. V shed 3 bases and J 7 bases; nucleotides not matched to a gene: 7. Germline assignment: CDR1 SGHRS and CDR2 YFSETQ. Genomic DNA belonging to each subset was distributed in equal measure over several immunoSEQ plates. The assay was immunoSEQ multiplex PCR, and TCRdb's table has in-frame clones only and misses some. The sample shows more than 1,200,000 clones, approximately 98.5% of them seen only once. This receptor was identified in a man between 25 and 39 years old in good health. The sample comprised naive CD4+ T cells sorted from blood. As to subset: CD45RA+ positively selected. J is TRBJ2-1 and V is TRBV5-1; 10 positions agree with TRBD2. CDR3 sequence: CASSSSGTSANEQFF. The DNA for the CDR3 is TGCGCCAGCAGCTCCAGTGGGACTAGCGCTAATGAGCAGTTCTTC.